One and the same sample provided the 30 T cell receptor beta chains below, sequenced in a study of vaccination effects on CD4 cells after COVID-19. Their antigens are not known. Only in-frame clones appear in the TCRdb table, and some are missing; sequencing was by immunoSEQ multiplex PCR. The sample shows about 54,000 clones, around 75% of them seen only once. Expansion of antigen-specific CD4+ T cells with viral peptide pools was carried out by the ViraFEST assay before sequencing. Investigators separated out CD4+ T cells once around nine days of culture had passed. The starting material was CD4+ T cells from PBMCs cultured with HCoV-229E spike peptides, obtained before COVID-19 vaccination. The receptors come from a human donor who received a COVID-19 vaccine.

J is TRBJ1-2 and V is TRBV19, with D unclear. The germline V gene has CDR1 LNHDA and CDR2 SQIVND (reference sequence). The CDR3 is made up of 13 amino acids. V dropped 3 bases and J dropped 1 base, with 6 bases sitting between them. In nucleotides, the CDR3 is TGTGCCAGTAGTATGGGCATTAACTATGGCTACACCTTC. Translation: CASSMGINYGYTF.

The gene calls are TRBV6-1 and TRBJ1-1; D gene uncertain. Germline CDR1 and CDR2: MNHNS and SASEGT. The ends were cut back, 2 bases at V and 5 bases at J, with 12 bases in the middle. There are 14 residues in the CDR3. The CDR3 loop reads CASSERPSRTEAFF. CDR3 bases: TGTGCCAGCAGTGAACGGCCCTCTAGGACTGAAGCTTTCTTT.

This clone was recorded once. This chain links TRBV18 with TRBJ2-3; 7 bases fit TRBD1. Unmatched junction bases numbered 8, after V lost 2 bases and J lost 0 bases. The CDR3 extends over 17 amino acids. Germline CDR1 reads KGHSH; CDR2 reads LQKENI. CDR3 DNA sequence: TGTGCCAGCTCACCAATTCCTAAGACAGGGAGCACAGATACGCAGTATTTT. Its translation: CASSPIPKTGSTDTQYF. Drawing the rest from reference TRBV18 and TRBJ2-3, the complete variable domain is NAGVMQNPRHLVRRRGQEARLRCSPMKGHSHVYWYRQLPEEGLKFMVYLQKENIIDESGMPKERFSAEFPKEGPSILRIQQVVRGDSAAYFCASSPIPKTGSTDTQYFGPGTRLTVL.

J is TRBJ2-3 and V is TRBV5-1, with 13 nucleotides matching TRBD2. The CDR3 has 15 residues. CDR1 and CDR2 (germline): SGHRS, YFSETQ. After removal of 5 bases from V and 5 bases from J, the junction contained 5 bases not matched to a gene. CDR3 protein: CASREGTSGVDTQYF. The DNA for the CDR3 is TGCGCCAGCAGGGAAGGGACTAGCGGGGTAGATACGCAGTATTTT. Full variable domain (missing parts from reference TRBV5-1 and TRBJ2-3): KAGVTQTPRYLIKTRGQQVTLSCSPISGHRSVSWYQQTPGQGLQFLFEYFSETQRNKGNFPGRFSGRQFSNSRSEMNVSTLELGDSALYLCASREGTSGVDTQYFGPGTRLTVL.

J is TRBJ2-5 and V is TRBV18; 10 nucleotides align to TRBD2. CDR1 KGHSH and CDR2 LQKENI come from the germline V gene. Trimming removed 1 base from V and 0 bases from J; junction bases left unmatched: 20. CDR3 length: 22 amino acids. As DNA, the CDR3 is TGTGCCAGCTCACCACTCATAAGAACCCCGATAGCGGGGGGTCTCCACCAAGAGACCCAGTACTTC. It translates to CASSPLIRTPIAGGLHQETQYF.

The V gene is TRBV12-5, the J gene TRBJ2-5; 9 nucleotides line up with TRBD1. This CDR3 is 14 amino acids long. Germline CDR1 reads LGHNT; CDR2 reads FRNRAP. Trimming at V came to 5 bases and at J to 5 bases, leaving 6 bases not matched to a gene. CDR3 bases: TGTGCTAGTGGTACTGGGACAGGGTTCGAGACCCAGTACTTC. Encoded protein: CASGTGTGFETQYF.

The chain links TRBV12-3 or TRBV12-4 to TRBJ2-5, with TRBD2 matching over 8 bases. Unmatched junction bases numbered 4, after V lost 5 bases and J lost 5 bases. There are 13 residues in the CDR3. The CDR3 here is CASSRTSWETQYF. DNA for the CDR3: TGTGCCAGCAGTAGGACTAGCTGGGAGACCCAGTACTTC.

The chain combines TRBV24-1 with TRBJ1-5; 7 nucleotides match TRBD1. The ends lost 2 bases at V and 5 bases at J; junction bases unmatched: 8. The CDR3 runs 16 residues. The germline CDR1 and CDR2 sequences are KGHDR and SFDVKD. The CDR3 sequence is CATSDSTGPRDQPQHF. CDR3 sequence (DNA): TGTGCCACCAGTGATTCGACAGGGCCGCGAGATCAGCCCCAGCATTTT.

This clone appeared once. The chain carries TRBV30 and TRBJ2-3; a weak D match, TRBD1 (5 bases). V lost 2 bases to trimming and J lost 2 bases, with 14 bases between them. This CDR3 is built from 15 residues. Germline V gives CDR1 GTSNPN, CDR2 SVGIG (reference sequence). CDR3 sequence (DNA): TGTGCCTGGAGTAAGTGGGGCCGGTACACAGATACGCAGTATTTT. The encoded protein is CAWSKWGRYTDTQYF.

This sequence joins TRBV9 and TRBJ2-1; no reliable D call. The CDR3 totals 15 residues. Between the trimmed V and J ends, which lost 0 bases and 0 bases, there was a span of 7 bases. The germline V gene encodes CDR1 SGDLS and CDR2 YYNGEE. Here the CDR3 reads CASSVDPSSYNEQFF. Here the CDR3 DNA reads TGTGCCAGCAGCGTAGACCCTAGCTCCTACAATGAGCAGTTCTTC.

This clone was detected once. V is TRBV10-1 and J is TRBJ2-3; D is unresolved. The CDR3 extends over 14 amino acids. V lost 1 base and J 5 bases, leaving 10 bases between the germline ends. Germline V gives CDR1 WNHNN, CDR2 SYGVQD (reference sequence). The CDR3 region is CASSEFLVQDTQYF. The CDR3, as DNA: TGCGCCAGCAGTGAGTTCCTAGTGCAAGATACGCAGTATTTT.

The genes are TRBV10-3 and TRBJ2-7; TRBD1 aligns across 7 bases. This CDR3 contains 13 residues. Germline-derived CDR1 and CDR2 are ENHRY and SYGVKD. Germline trimming cut 6 bases from V and 4 bases from J; bases unmatched to any gene: 6. The CDR3 is CAIRRDSDYEQYV. In DNA, the CDR3 is TGTGCCATCAGGAGGGACAGCGATTACGAGCAGTACGTC.

This clone showed up just a few times. The CDR3 protein is CASSLEWGGHNYGYTF. CDR3 sequence (DNA): TGCGCCAGCAGCTTGGAATGGGGAGGGCACAACTATGGCTACACCTTC. The chain links TRBV5-1 to TRBJ1-2; D ambiguous. Trimming took 0 bases from V and 2 from J, leaving 14 bases between them. Germline V lookup: CDR1 SGHRS, CDR2 YFSETQ. This CDR3 has 16 amino acids. Full variable domain (missing parts from reference TRBV5-1 and TRBJ1-2): KAGVTQTPRYLIKTRGQQVTLSCSPISGHRSVSWYQQTPGQGLQFLFEYFSETQRNKGNFPGRFSGRQFSNSRSEMNVSTLELGDSALYLCASSLEWGGHNYGYTFGSGTRLTVV.

V gene TRBV11-1 combines with J gene TRBJ2-1; D is possibly TRBD1 (5 bases). V lost 5 bases to trimming and J lost 8 bases, with 16 bases between them. The CDR3 length is 14 residues. The germline V gene encodes CDR1 SGHAT and CDR2 FQDESV (reference sequence). In DNA, the CDR3 is TGTGCCAGCAGCAAGGGGTATATGTACTATGAGCAGTTCTTC. Its protein product is CASSKGYMYYEQFF.

The chain couples TRBV29-1 to TRBJ1-1; perhaps TRBD1 as D (5 bases). CDR3 length: 11 residues. Germline CDR1 and CDR2: SQVTM and ANQGSEA. Trimming removed 8 bases at V and 7 bases at J, with 14 bases between. CDR3 sequence (DNA): TGCAGCACAACGACCGGGGGTGAAGCTTTCTTT. Protein product: CSTTTGGEAFF.

This chain links TRBV6-1 with TRBJ2-4, with no clear D. Deletions cut 1 base from V and 0 bases from J, with 10 bases between. CDR1 and CDR2 from the germline V gene are MNHNS and SASEGT. The CDR3 extends over 16 amino acids. CDR3 amino acids: CASSEGYSVAKNIQYF. The CDR3 DNA reads TGTGCCAGCAGTGAAGGATACAGTGTAGCCAAAAACATTCAGTACTTC.

The chain is built from TRBV6-5 and TRBJ1-5; D possibly corresponds to TRBD1 (5 bases). V was cut by 6 bases and J by 3 bases, with 15 bases left in between. Germline loops: CDR1 MNHEY, CDR2 SVGAGI. The CDR3 length is 15 residues. The CDR3 sequence is CASRSGRGFNQPQHF. Written as DNA, the CDR3 is TGTGCCAGCAGATCCGGAAGGGGTTTCAATCAGCCCCAGCATTTT.

This rearrangement joins TRBV6-1 to TRBJ2-7; D may match TRBD1 or TRBD2 (5 bases each). Germline CDR1 reads MNHNS; CDR2 reads SASEGT. The CDR3 contains 14 residues. DNA for the CDR3: TGTGCCAGCACTGAAGCCGCGCTGAGGGGTGAGCAGTACGTC. Protein: CASTEAALRGEQYV.

V is TRBV18 and J is TRBJ2-7; 9 bases line up with TRBD1. V lost 5 bases, J lost 5 bases, and 7 bases stayed unmatched. From germline, CDR1 is KGHSH and CDR2 LQKENI. The CDR3 spans 14 residues. DNA of the CDR3: TGTGCCAGCTCAGGACAGGGGTTCGGCGACGAGCAGTACGTC. It yields the protein CASSGQGFGDEQYV.

The chain joins TRBV5-6 to TRBJ2-5, with D possibly matching TRBD2 (5 bases). This CDR3 is 16 amino acids long. Germline assignment: CDR1 SGHDT and CDR2 YYEEEE. Trimming removed 4 bases at V and 7 bases at J, with 23 bases between. CDR3 residues: CASSDPTASTRGTQYF. Here the CDR3 DNA reads TGTGCCAGCAGCGATCCTACAGCTTCCACCCGGGGGACCCAGTACTTC.

The V and J genes are TRBV5-1 and TRBJ2-1; unclear D gene. Trimming took off 5 bases at V and 8 bases at J, with 17 bases between the two ends. Germline CDR1 SGHRS, CDR2 YFSETQ. The CDR3 runs 14 residues. CDR3 DNA sequence: TGCGCCAGCAGACCAGGACCAGCCACCGATGAGCAGTTCTTC. Translating it yields CASRPGPATDEQFF. Filled out from reference TRBV5-1 and TRBJ2-1, the complete variable domain reads KAGVTQTPRYLIKTRGQQVTLSCSPISGHRSVSWYQQTPGQGLQFLFEYFSETQRNKGNFPGRFSGRQFSNSRSEMNVSTLELGDSALYLCASRPGPATDEQFFGPGTRLTVL.

The J gene is TRBJ2-7, the V gene TRBV6-5; tentatively, D is TRBD1 (6 bases). Germline lookup yields CDR1 MNHEY and CDR2 SVGAGI. Trimming took off 5 bases at V and 0 bases at J, with 14 bases between the two ends. There are 15 residues in the CDR3. CDR3 loop: CASSPGGSSSYEQYV. Written as DNA, the CDR3 is TGTGCCAGCAGTCCTGGGGGCAGTAGCTCCTACGAGCAGTACGTC.

The chain is built from TRBV5-1 and TRBJ2-4; D tentatively fits TRBD1 or TRBD2 (5 bases each). Looked up from germline, CDR1 is SGHRS and CDR2 is YFSETQ. V was clipped by 1 base and J by 8 bases, with 10 bases between them. The CDR3 has 13 residues. The CDR3 reads CASSLWLGDIQYF. The CDR3 nucleotides read TGCGCCAGCAGCTTGTGGTTGGGGGACATTCAGTACTTC.

The CDR3 DNA reads as TGCGCCAGCAGCGAGGGGGCGAACTATGGCTACACCTTC. Encoded protein: CASSEGANYGYTF. The rearrangement uses TRBV5-1 and TRBJ1-2, with TRBD1 matching over 7 bases. After removal of 4 bases from V and 2 bases from J, the junction contained 2 bases not matched to a gene. The CDR3 length is 13 residues. Per germline, CDR1 SGHRS and CDR2 YFSETQ.

Details on this clone: Germline and junction disagree at one end, which may indicate a read error. V usage is TRBV27 and J usage is TRBJ1-1; D gene unclear. Germline V gene lookup returns CDR1 MNHEY and CDR2 SMNVEV (reference sequence). The CDR3 contains 13 residues. The CDR3 sequence: CANSLNADTEAFF. The CDR3 coding sequence is TGTGCCAACAGTTTAAACGCCGACACTGAAGCTTTCTTT.

This clone was counted a few times. This sequence joins TRBV5-1 and TRBJ2-2, with 7 positions matching TRBD2. J gave up 6 bases and V 2 bases, and 7 bases lay outside the gene matches. This CDR3 has 15 residues. Germline loops: CDR1 SGHRS, CDR2 YFSETQ. The CDR3 loop is CASSFPSGASGELFF. The CDR3, as DNA: TGCGCCAGCAGCTTCCCCAGCGGGGCTTCCGGGGAGCTGTTTTTT.

The V and J genes are TRBV20-1 and TRBJ2-3; D uncertain. CDR3 size: 11 residues. Germline V gene data show CDR1 as DFQATT and CDR2 as SNEGSKA (reference sequence). Trimming took 2 bases from V and 4 from J, leaving 4 bases between them. This CDR3 is CSARQADTQYF. As DNA, the CDR3 is TGCAGTGCTAGACAAGCAGATACGCAGTATTTT.

The chain combines TRBV6-4 with TRBJ1-2; D remains unclear. The CDR3 loop spans 15 amino acids. Germline CDR1 is MRHNA and CDR2 is SNTAGT. The V gene lost 6 bases and the J gene lost 3 bases, with 17 bases spanning the gap. CDR3 nucleotide sequence: TGTGCCAGCAGGCGAGAAAGGACCGGAGACTATGGCTACACCTTC. This codes for CASRRERTGDYGYTF.

The chain couples TRBV6-1 to TRBJ1-6, with no clear D. V lost 2 bases and J 5 bases, leaving 10 bases between the germline ends. Germline V CDR1 and CDR2: MNHNS, SASEGT. The CDR3 contains 15 residues. CDR3 sequence (DNA): TGTGCCAGCAGTGAATATAATTTCGATAATTCACCCCTCCACTTT. The encoded protein is CASSEYNFDNSPLHF.

The rearrangement uses TRBV27 and TRBJ1-1; a weak D match, TRBD1 (5 bases). Germline CDR1 MNHEY, CDR2 SMNVEV (reference sequence). V lost 6 bases and J 4 bases, leaving 15 bases between the germline ends. The CDR3 has 14 amino acids. In nucleotides, the CDR3 is TGTGCCAGCAGATCGGTCGGGGGGGGCACTGAAGCTTTCTTT. It specifies CASRSVGGGTEAFF.